In this sample, the clone carrying this T cell receptor (beta chain) turned up a few times. No antigen is known for it. The sample comes from a study of blood T cells in healthy people across ages. Broader study findings: Researchers deemed the diversity estimates from one million T cells underestimates.

With a J-beta primer mix and a sample-barcoded 5' primer, a second PCR ran roughly 6 to 11 cycles. Each cDNA molecule was tagged by a template-switch adaptor that had 12 random nucleotides. TCRdb passed the 5' RACE reads through MiXCR, listing each CDR3 protein once. The table shows 750,000 or so distinct CDR3 sequences, with around 25% occurring only once. V gave up 1 base and J gave up 0 bases; unmatched junction bases: 9. The CDR3 loop spans 17 amino acids. Germline values: CDR1 SQVTM, CDR2 ANQGSEA. The data also belong to a second study, concerning T cells of mothers and their children.

The gene calls are TRBV29-1 and TRBJ2-5; TRBD2 agrees at 9 bases. Sequenced sample: blood. This sequence originates from a boy aged 10-17 years in good health. CDR3 amino acids: CSVEAPGSGRHQETQYF. The CDR3 region has the DNA TGCAGCGTTGAAGCTCCTGGGAGCGGGAGGCACCAAGAGACCCAGTACTTC.